This is a list of T cell receptor beta chains from one sample in a study of blood T cell repertoires in COVID-19. Clones were read by immunoSEQ multiplex PCR, and TCRdb kept only the in-frame ones, dropping some. The table includes approximately 170,000 clones, around 85% detected once. What was sequenced was peripheral blood. These receptors were collected from a woman between 65 and 79 years old with acute or convalescent COVID-19. Each CDR3 is given with its conserved first and last residue. Each record gives: D gene, V gene, CDR3 protein. D genes are given only for firm matches.

TRBD2	TRBV24-1	CATSEPSGESTDTQYF
TRBD1	TRBV4-2	CASSRGQGLTNEKLFF
.	TRBV7-6	CASRSRVNTEAFF
TRBD1	TRBV3-1/TRBV3-2	CASSRWGQGGTEAFF
.	TRBV6-2/TRBV6-3	CASSYSVAYGYTF
.	TRBV12-5	CASSQAGGKETQYF
.	TRBV6-5	CASSYAQRNSPLHF
TRBD1	TRBV5-1	CASSLQGAGDYGYTF
TRBD1	TRBV3-1/TRBV3-2	CASSPAGGPFSGNTIYF
.	TRBV7-6	CASSLLVGEQYF
TRBD1	TRBV11-3	CASSHRTGGGEQYF
.	TRBV27	CASSVDRLNTEAFF
.	TRBV6-5	CASELDVYGYTF
.	TRBV19	CASRRSGGSGANVLTF
.	TRBV4-3	CASSQDSSGGNGYTF
.	TRBV14	CASSQARGFTGELFF
TRBD1	TRBV28	CASSWGTGMTYEQYF
TRBD1	TRBV7-2	CASRRQGRSTEAFF
TRBD1	TRBV9	CASSVGDRGYEQYF
.	TRBV28	CASSVQGSHGYTF
TRBD1	TRBV6-5	CASSRGQGLYGAFF
.	TRBV24-1	CATGRGETQYF
TRBD1	TRBV2	CASSSETGGYQPQHF
.	TRBV30	CAWSEDSFYGYTF
.	TRBV4-2	CASSLRIGSYGYTF
TRBD1	TRBV3-1/TRBV3-2	CASSQVTGWNYGYTF
.	TRBV27	CASREPSVQETQYF
.	TRBV5-1	CASSPDTRGGTEAFF
.	TRBV5-1	CASSLANRAPLDEQFF
TRBD1	TRBV6-5	CASSYSGDRDDEQYF
.	TRBV9	CASSVAVFSYEQYF
TRBD2	TRBV4-1	CASSQQTSGNNEQFF
.	TRBV30	CAWSASYEQYF
TRBD2	TRBV5-1	CASSLAVTSGGGEQFF
TRBD1	TRBV10-2	CASSAGQSHGETQYF
.	TRBV12-5	CASGLGAGFRPDTQYF
.	TRBV5-1	CASSQDYSGNTIYF
.	TRBV27	CASSLGGPAYNEQFF
TRBD1	TRBV7-6	CASSQRGTGNKYEQYF
.	TRBV2	CASSEGRGFYEQYF
.	TRBV7-9	CASSLGRTTNEKLFF